This T cell receptor (beta chain) was identified in a study of T cell repertoires in cytomegalovirus infection. Overall study context: It was the public TCR beta signatures that indicated both CMV infection and matching HLA type.

TCRdb re-called the reads with MiXCR, one entry per CDR3 protein. This sample has about 220,000 distinct CDR3 sequences, with around 35% found just once. This clonotype was detected a few times. The antigen remains undetermined. V was pared by 2 bases and J by 4 bases, with 11 bases between. In germline, CDR1 is SGHVS, CDR2 FQNEAQ. The CDR3 loop spans 14 amino acids. J is TRBJ1-1 and V is TRBV7-8, with a tentative D call TRBD1 (5 bases). The sample in question was CD8+ T cells from cultured PBMCs, obtained from culture after CMV antigen stimulation. The source is a human donor in good health (CMV status not recorded). Some clones in this sample may be carry-over from other donors' samples. CDR3 region: CASSLRGWGTEAFF. In DNA form, the CDR3 reads TGTGCCAGCAGCTTACGGGGGTGGGGCACTGAAGCTTTCTTT. The full variable domain, its missing parts supplied by reference TRBV7-8 and TRBJ1-1, is GAGVSQSPRYKVAKRGQDVALRCDPISGHVSLFWYQQALGQGPEFLTYFQNEAQLDKSGLPSDRFFAERPEGSVSTLKIQRTQQEDSAVYLCASSLRGWGTEAFFGQGTRLTVV.